The 27 T cell receptor beta chains reported below all come from one sample, sequenced in a study of early T cells in non-severe SARS-CoV-2 infection. TCRdb re-derived calls from the 5' RACE reads in MiXCR, one entry per CDR3 protein. Of 62,000 or so distinct CDR3 sequences listed, approximately 9.2% are singletons. Sample: whole blood, taken at baseline. The receptors shown here come from an adult who was a healthcare worker with PCR-confirmed SARS-CoV-2 infection or an uninfected control (not recorded which).

This clonotype was detected many times. The rearrangement uses TRBV10-3 and TRBJ1-1; D unclear. CDR1 and CDR2 from the germline V gene are ENHRY and SYGVKD. The CDR3 is 14 residues long. V lost 2 bases, J lost 1 base, and 8 bases lay in between. This chain's CDR3 is CAISEGPPNTEAFF. CDR3 nucleotide sequence: TGTGCCATCAGTGAGGGACCACCGAACACTGAAGCTTTCTTT.

This clonotype appeared many times. The chain couples TRBV10-3 to TRBJ1-1; possible D gene TRBD1, 5 bases. The CDR3 extends over 14 amino acids. Per germline, CDR1 ENHRY and CDR2 SYGVKD. With 8 bases removed from V and 0 bases from J, the gap between germline ends came to 13 bases. The CDR3 sequence is CAIGRQLMNTEAFF. DNA of the CDR3: TGTGCCATCGGAAGACAGCTCATGAACACTGAAGCTTTCTTT.

This clonotype was counted a few times. The rearrangement links TRBV7-3 to TRBJ2-3; D unresolved. V was shortened by 6 bases and J by 1 base, with 14 bases between the two germline ends. From germline, CDR1 is SGHTA and CDR2 FQGTGA. The CDR3 totals 15 residues. The CDR3 protein is CASSYHKEGTDTQYF. CDR3 sequence (DNA): TGTGCCAGCAGTTACCACAAAGAGGGCACAGATACGCAGTATTTT.

This clonotype was detected ten times or more. This chain joins TRBV4-2 and TRBJ2-3; 10 positions match TRBD2. V was clipped by 4 bases and J by 1 base; unmatched bases: 11. The CDR3 contains 18 residues. Germline CDR1 LGHNA, CDR2 YNFKEQ. The CDR3 coding sequence is TGTGCCAGCAGCCGCCTGAACCCTAGCGGGAGCGGCACAGATACGCAGTATTTT. Amino acids: CASSRLNPSGSGTDTQYF.

The genes are TRBV13 and TRBJ2-2; 10 nucleotides line up with TRBD1. CDR1 PRHDT and CDR2 FYEKMQ come from the germline V gene (reference sequence). Trimming at V came to 5 bases and at J to 5 bases, leaving 14 bases not matched to a gene. This CDR3 contains 18 residues. Here the CDR3 reads CASSRLGDRGPKTGELFF. CDR3 sequence (DNA): TGTGCCAGCAGCCGGCTTGGGGACAGGGGCCCAAAGACCGGGGAGCTGTTTTTT.

In this sample, this clonotype turned up many times. The chain has TRBV2 and TRBJ2-5; TRBD2 matches at 12 bases. This CDR3 region has 15 residues. Germline V CDR1 and CDR2: SNHLY, FYNNEI. Unmatched junction bases numbered 1, after V lost 4 bases and J lost 1 base. The CDR3 reads CASSGLAGVQETQYF. DNA for the CDR3: TGTGCCAGCAGTGGACTAGCGGGGGTCCAAGAGACCCAGTACTTC.

This clonotype was detected ten times or more. The chain recombines TRBV6-2 or TRBV6-3 with TRBJ1-2; possibly TRBD1 for D (5 bases). The CDR3 consists of 14 residues. Trimming took 2 bases from V and 0 from J, leaving 7 bases between them. The germline V gene has CDR1 MNHEY and CDR2 SVGEGT. The CDR3 protein is CASSYRGTNYGYTF. CDR3 DNA sequence: TGTGCCAGCAGTTACAGGGGAACTAACTATGGCTACACCTTC.

The chain carries TRBV3-1 and TRBJ1-3; no reliable D call. Per the germline V gene, CDR1 is LGHDT and CDR2 is YNNKEL (reference sequence). The CDR3 is made up of 15 amino acids. V lost 4 bases to trimming and J lost 7 bases, with 17 bases between them. In nucleotides, the CDR3 is TGTGCCAGCAGCCCGCGTTCACAGCCAGGCAACACCATATATTTT. Translating it yields CASSPRSQPGNTIYF.

Many counts were recorded for this clonotype. The genes are TRBV19 and TRBJ2-7; 8 bases map to TRBD1. V lost 5 bases to trimming and J lost 4 bases; unmatched junction nucleotides: 7. The CDR3 is 14 amino acids. Germline V CDR1 and CDR2: LNHDA, SQIVND (reference sequence). The DNA of the CDR3 is TGTGCCAGTAGTCCCTTGGACAGGGAGTACGAGCAGTACTTC. Translated, it gives CASSPLDREYEQYF. Based on the CDR3 plus reference TRBV19 and TRBJ2-7, the full variable domain is DGGITQSPKYLFRKEGQNVTLSCEQNLNHDAMYWYRQDPGQGLRLIYYSQIVNDFQKGDIAEGYSVSREKKESFPLTVTSAQKNPTAFYLCASSPLDREYEQYFGPGTRLTVT.

The sample holds a few counts of this clonotype. The chain employs TRBV10-3 and TRBJ2-7; D call uncertain. Germline lookup yields CDR1 ENHRY and CDR2 SYGVKD. Trimming removed 5 bases from V and 3 bases from J, with 8 bases in between. The CDR3 consists of 12 residues. This CDR3 reads CAISRDGYEQYF. The CDR3 DNA follows: TGTGCCATCAGTCGAGACGGCTACGAGCAGTACTTC.

In this sample, this clonotype turned up a few times. This chain joins TRBV2 and TRBJ1-1, with a tentative D call TRBD1 (6 bases). The CDR3 covers 13 residues. Trimming took off 5 bases at V and 0 bases at J, with 7 bases between the two ends. Germline CDR1 SNHLY, CDR2 FYNNEI. The CDR3 coding sequence is TGTGCCAGCAGTACAGGGCTGAACACTGAAGCTTTCTTT. It codes for CASSTGLNTEAFF.

This clonotype appeared many times. The chain recombines TRBV23-1 with TRBJ2-5; D could derive from TRBD1 or TRBD2 (7 bases each). TRBV23-1 falls under the ORF class, with uncertain function. CDR3 size: 15 residues. V was clipped by 4 bases and J by 4 bases, with 16 bases between them. As DNA, the CDR3 is TGCGCCAGCAGTCCAGGGGAGGGGGCCCCAGAGACCCAGTACTTC. Its protein product is CASSPGEGAPETQYF.

This clonotype was detected only a few times. The J gene is TRBJ2-7, the V gene TRBV29-1; D is perhaps TRBD2 (6 bases). Germline V gives CDR1 SQVTM, CDR2 ANQGSEA. This CDR3 spans 13 amino acids. CDR3 loop: CNPPSREPYEQYF. CDR3 coding DNA: TGCAATCCCCCGAGCCGGGAGCCCTACGAGCAGTACTTC.

The chain links TRBV7-3 to TRBJ2-3; a weak D match, TRBD1 (6 bases). The V gene's germline CDR1 is SGHTA and CDR2 FQGTGA. This CDR3 has 15 amino acids. V was shortened by 6 bases and J by 6 bases, with 19 bases between the two germline ends. The CDR3 DNA is TGTGCCAGCAGACTGGGGGCAGGGGCCCCGGATACGCAGTATTTT. This translates into CASRLGAGAPDTQYF.

This clonotype was detected many times. The chain links TRBV19 to TRBJ1-4; D ambiguous. Germline V gene sequence: CDR1 LNHDA, CDR2 SQIVND (reference sequence). The CDR3 consists of 15 residues. The germline V and J ends were trimmed by 3 bases and 3 bases, with 11 bases remaining between them. CDR3 region: CASSMEGRPNEKLFF. The CDR3 coding sequence is TGTGCCAGTAGTATGGAGGGCAGACCTAATGAAAAACTGTTTTTT.

The table lists this clonotype with a few counts. The chain uses TRBV19 and TRBJ2-1; 12 positions match TRBD2. The CDR3 loop spans 15 amino acids. V dropped 6 bases and J dropped 11; count of bases not matched to a gene: 11. The germline V gene encodes CDR1 LNHDA and CDR2 SQIVND (reference sequence). CDR3 sequence (DNA): TGTGCCAGTAGCACCGGACTAGCGGGGCTCAGCAAGCAGTTCTTC. It codes for CASSTGLAGLSKQFF.

In its sample, this clonotype is medium-sized. The V gene is TRBV6-2 or TRBV6-3, the J gene TRBJ2-7; no clear D gene. The CDR3 is 11 amino acids. Trimming removed 5 bases at V and 5 bases at J, with 7 bases between. CDR1 and CDR2 from the germline V gene are MNHEY and SVGEGT. The CDR3, as DNA: TGTGCCAGCAGTACGGCGGACGAGCAGTACTTC. This translates into CASSTADEQYF.

At least ten counts were recorded for this clonotype. The chain joins TRBV6-5 to TRBJ2-1; the D is unclear. The CDR3 contains 13 residues. V was cut by 6 bases and J by 9 bases, with 15 bases left in between. Per germline, CDR1 MNHEY and CDR2 SVGAGI. CDR3 sequence (DNA): TGTGCCAGCAGGATTGACCCCAAGGGTGAGCAGTTCTTC. This gives the protein CASRIDPKGEQFF.

This clonotype was recorded a few times. The chain combines TRBV9 with TRBJ2-7; 9 nucleotides align to TRBD1. CDR1 SGDLS and CDR2 YYNGEE come from the germline V gene. V trimming: 0 bases; J trimming: 5 bases; junction bases outside the gene matches: 3. There are 14 residues in the CDR3. DNA of the CDR3: TGTGCCAGCAGCGTAGCCGGACAGGGGCACGAGCAGTACTTC. The encoded protein is CASSVAGQGHEQYF.

This clonotype was seen at least ten times. The chain recombines TRBV12-3 or TRBV12-4 with TRBJ2-1; D unresolved. The germline V and J ends were trimmed by 0 bases and 8 bases, with 11 bases remaining between them. This CDR3 region has 14 residues. In DNA form, the CDR3 reads TGTGCCAGCAGTTTAGCGGAGATGGGCGATGAGCAGTTCTTC. Its translation: CASSLAEMGDEQFF.

This clonotype appeared many times. The chain links TRBV27 to TRBJ2-4; D could derive from TRBD1 or TRBD2 (5 bases each). The germline CDR1 and CDR2 sequences are MNHEY and SMNVEV (reference sequence). The V and J ends lost 5 bases and 2 bases respectively, with 19 bases between them. CDR3 length: 17 amino acids. Here the CDR3 reads CASSPEGWGTPKNIQYF. The CDR3 nucleotides read TGTGCCAGCAGTCCAGAAGGGTGGGGGACCCCCAAAAACATTCAGTACTTC.

This clonotype was detected many times. V and J are TRBV20-1 and TRBJ2-7; 9 bases fit TRBD1. The germline gives CDR1 DFQATT, CDR2 SNEGSKA (reference sequence). V dropped 0 bases and J dropped 6; count of bases not matched to a gene: 6. The CDR3 is 14 residues long. In DNA, the CDR3 is TGCAGTGCTAGAGAAGGGACAGGGATGGTCGAGCAGTACTTC. Translating gives CSAREGTGMVEQYF.

This clonotype was observed a handful of times. This chain links TRBV2 with TRBJ1-1; D gene ambiguous. CDR1 SNHLY and CDR2 FYNNEI come from the germline V gene. CDR3 size: 13 residues. V was trimmed by 10 bases and J by 1 base, leaving 13 bases between them. CDR3 coding DNA: TGTGCCACCGAGGAGTTCTCGAACACTGAAGCTTTCTTT. Translating gives CATEEFSNTEAFF.

V usage is TRBV24-1 and J usage is TRBJ2-6, with D unclear. The CDR3 consists of 17 residues. V lost 3 bases, J lost 0 bases, and 11 bases lay in between. Germline V CDR1 and CDR2: KGHDR, SFDVKD. Here the CDR3 reads CATSDPLRNSGANVLTF. For the CDR3, the DNA is TGTGCCACCAGTGATCCCTTACGTAACTCTGGGGCCAACGTCCTGACTTTC.

This CDR3 reads CASSRLSEQFF. The CDR3 nucleotides read TGTGCCAGCAGTCGCCTCTCAGAGCAGTTCTTC. This chain uses TRBV27 with TRBJ2-1; D gene uncertain. V lost 5 bases and J 10 bases, leaving 9 bases between the germline ends. CDR1 and CDR2 from the germline V gene are MNHEY and SMNVEV (reference sequence). CDR3 length: 11 residues.

This clonotype was counted only a few times. This chain connects TRBV12-3 or TRBV12-4 to TRBJ2-1; 7 nucleotides align to TRBD2. The CDR3 sequence is 17 residues long. Trimming took 5 bases from V and 1 from J; bases not matched to a gene: 11. The CDR3 sequence is CASSPALGGSSYNEQFF. The CDR3 nucleotides read TGTGCCAGCAGTCCCGCTCTAGGCGGGAGTTCCTACAATGAGCAGTTCTTC.

This clonotype was seen repeatedly, ten times or more. The chain recombines TRBV20-1 with TRBJ2-3; D remains ambiguous. The CDR3 contains 16 residues. Germline CDR1 and CDR2: DFQATT and SNEGSKA (reference sequence). Trimming cost V 6 bases and J 1 base, with 20 bases left between them. The CDR3 coding sequence is TGCAGTGCCAGAAGGGATCTGGGGATTCGCACAGATACGCAGTATTTT. It encodes CSARRDLGIRTDTQYF.